The 16 T cell receptor beta chains presented below share a single source sample, sequenced in a study of blood T cell dynamics during melanoma immunotherapy. Sequencing was performed with immunoSEQ multiplex PCR; in TCRdb, only in-frame clones are kept and a portion is missing. The table records approximately 7,800 clones, around nine tenths of them present only once. The sample's time point: week 3, after first cycle of checkpoint inhibitor. Sequencing was performed on blood, taken from a patient treated with checkpoint blockade. All receptors come from a human donor with melanoma.

This clone was found once. V gene TRBV6-1 combines with J gene TRBJ1-2, with D unclear. Germline V gene sequence: CDR1 MNHNS, CDR2 SASEGT. The CDR3 has 11 residues. Trimming cost V 4 bases and J 6 bases, with 6 bases left between them. The CDR3: CASSVLDGYTF. CDR3 nucleotides: TGTGCCAGCAGTGTCCTGGATGGCTACACCTTC.

The CDR3, as DNA: TGTGCCAGCAGTGAAGAGTCCGGGGGCCCCTACGAGCAGTACTTC. Translating gives CASSEESGGPYEQYF. V gene TRBV6-1 combines with J gene TRBJ2-7; the D call may be TRBD1 or TRBD2 (6 bases each). Trimming cost V 1 base and J 2 bases, with 12 bases left between them. Per the germline V gene, CDR1 is MNHNS and CDR2 is SASEGT. This CDR3 spans 15 amino acids.

The chain carries TRBV14 and TRBJ2-7; 9 bases agree with TRBD1. Germline loops: CDR1 SGHDN, CDR2 FVKESK. The CDR3 is 13 residues long. V shed 6 bases and J 6 bases; nucleotides not matched to a gene: 6. The chain's CDR3 is CASRRTGAVEQYF. Written as DNA, the CDR3 is TGTGCCAGCAGGAGGACAGGGGCGGTCGAGCAGTACTTC.

This sequence joins TRBV5-5 and TRBJ2-5, with TRBD2 as a possible D gene (6 bases). Between the trimmed V and J ends, which lost 0 bases and 5 bases, there was a span of 8 bases. CDR1 is SGHKS and CDR2 is YYEKEE in the germline V gene (reference sequence). The CDR3 is made up of 13 amino acids. CDR3 DNA: TGTGCCAGCAGCTTGGGCGGGATGGAGACCCAGTACTTC. It codes for CASSLGGMETQYF.

The V and J genes are TRBV5-4 and TRBJ1-2, with TRBD1 matching 7 bases. CDR3 length equals 14 residues. Trimming took 4 bases from V and 3 from J; bases not matched to a gene: 6. Germline V gives CDR1 SGHNT, CDR2 YYREEE (reference sequence). The CDR3 spells CASSGPTGDYGYTF. The CDR3 region has the DNA TGTGCCAGCAGCGGGCCAACAGGGGACTATGGCTACACCTTC. Using reference TRBV5-4 and TRBJ1-2 for the parts outside the CDR3, the full variable domain is ETGVTQSPTHLIKTRGQQVTLRCSSQSGHNTVSWYQQALGQGPQFIFQYYREEENGRGNFPPRFSGLQFPNYSSELNVNALELDDSALYLCASSGPTGDYGYTFGSGTRLTVV.

The rearrangement uses TRBV6-1 and TRBJ2-7, with 8 bases matching TRBD1. Looked up from germline, CDR1 is MNHNS and CDR2 is SASEGT. CDR3 size: 15 residues. Unmatched junction bases numbered 15, after V lost 7 bases and J lost 7 bases. The CDR3 nucleotides read TGTGCCAGCAACACCTTCGACAGGGGAGGAAGGGAGCAGTACTTC. It translates to CASNTFDRGGREQYF.

The rearrangement links TRBV18 to TRBJ1-3; D gene unclear. The CDR3 covers 14 residues. The germline CDR1 and CDR2 sequences are KGHSH and LQKENI. Trimming pared 2 bases from V and 0 bases from J, leaving 5 bases between. The CDR3 sequence: CASSPGDSGNTIYF. In DNA form, the CDR3 reads TGTGCCAGCTCACCAGGGGACTCTGGAAACACCATATATTTT.

In its sample, this clone was seen once. The gene calls are TRBV2 and TRBJ1-1, with D possibly TRBD1 on 5 matching bases. The germline CDR1 and CDR2 sequences are SNHLY and FYNNEI. CDR3 length: 15 residues. Trimming removed 4 bases from V and 4 bases from J, with 16 bases in between. The CDR3 DNA follows: TGTGCCAGCAGTGTGGGGGGGATCGGGGGCACTGAAGCTTTCTTT. Translated, it gives CASSVGGIGGTEAFF.

The chain combines TRBV7-8 with TRBJ2-7; D call uncertain. This CDR3 is 14 amino acids long. Trimming removed 3 bases at V and 4 bases at J, with 13 bases between. Germline CDR1 SGHVS, CDR2 FQNEAQ. The CDR3 protein is CASSFQGKRYEQYF. The DNA of the CDR3 is TGTGCCAGCAGCTTCCAAGGGAAGAGGTACGAGCAGTACTTC. Variable domain in full (rest from reference TRBV7-8 and TRBJ2-7): GAGVSQSPRYKVAKRGQDVALRCDPISGHVSLFWYQQALGQGPEFLTYFQNEAQLDKSGLPSDRFFAERPEGSVSTLKIQRTQQEDSAVYLCASSFQGKRYEQYFGPGTRLTVT.

This clone was observed a handful of times. The J gene is TRBJ1-1, the V gene TRBV19; no clear D gene. Trimming shortened V by 0 bases and J by 1 base, and 9 bases separated the two germline ends. Germline lookup yields CDR1 LNHDA and CDR2 SQIVND (reference sequence). This CDR3 contains 15 residues. The CDR3 sequence is CASSIEARPNTEAFF. The CDR3 coding sequence is TGTGCCAGTAGTATAGAGGCCAGACCGAACACTGAAGCTTTCTTT.

V and J are TRBV7-2 and TRBJ2-4; D remains unclear. Germline assignment: CDR1 SGHTA and CDR2 FQGNSA. The CDR3 spans 15 residues. The V end was cut by 1 base, the J end by 0 bases, with 7 bases between. In DNA form, the CDR3 reads TGTGCCAGCAGCTTAGTGGCGGTAGCCAAAAACATTCAGTACTTC. Protein product: CASSLVAVAKNIQYF.

The chain has TRBV15 and TRBJ1-1; TRBD1 might be the D (5 bases). V was cut by 5 bases and J by 5 bases, with 15 bases left in between. The CDR3 totals 14 residues. Germline V CDR1 and CDR2: LNHNV, YYDKDF (reference sequence). The DNA of the CDR3 is TGTGCCACCAGCGGCAGACAGACGGGGACTGAAGCTTTCTTT. This gives the protein CATSGRQTGTEAFF.

The chain has TRBV7-9 and TRBJ2-2; TRBD2 agrees at 8 bases. Per the germline V gene, CDR1 is SEHNR and CDR2 is FQNEAQ (reference sequence). CDR3 length: 15 residues. The J segment lost 1 base and the V segment lost 4 bases, leaving 2 bases of the junction unmatched. CDR3 region: CASSSTSENTGELFF. CDR3 DNA: TGTGCCAGCAGCTCGACTAGCGAGAACACCGGGGAGCTGTTTTTT. Complete variable domain (other parts from reference TRBV7-9 and TRBJ2-2): DTGVSQNPRHKITKRGQNVTFRCDPISEHNRLYWYRQTLGQGPEFLTYFQNEAQLEKSRLLSDRFSAERPKGSFSTLEIQRTEQGDSAMYLCASSSTSENTGELFFGEGSRLTVL.

This clone showed up just a few times. V and J are TRBV4-1 and TRBJ2-3, with TRBD1 matching 11 bases. Germline lookup yields CDR1 MGHRA and CDR2 YSYEKL. This CDR3 is 18 amino acids long. Trimming at V came to 4 bases and at J to 4 bases, leaving 13 bases not matched to a gene. The CDR3 loop is CASSLRWDRGSRADTQYF. DNA of the CDR3: TGCGCCAGCAGCCTAAGATGGGACAGGGGGTCAAGGGCAGATACGCAGTATTTT.

The chain links TRBV25-1 to TRBJ1-1, with D possibly being TRBD1 (5 bases). CDR1 and CDR2 (germline): MGHDK, SYGVNS. There are 13 residues in the CDR3. V was cut by 6 bases and J by 4 bases, with 12 bases left in between. This CDR3 reads CASRSGHLTEAFF. CDR3 sequence (DNA): TGTGCCAGCAGGTCCGGACACCTCACTGAAGCTTTCTTT.

The rearrangement uses TRBV10-3 and TRBJ1-4, with 8 nucleotides matching TRBD1. This CDR3 spans 14 amino acids. With V trimmed by 6 bases and J by 4 bases, 4 bases remained unmatched. Germline CDR1 reads ENHRY; CDR2 reads SYGVKD. The CDR3: CAIRATGVNEKLFF. The CDR3 nucleotides read TGTGCCATCAGGGCGACAGGGGTTAATGAAAAACTGTTTTTT.